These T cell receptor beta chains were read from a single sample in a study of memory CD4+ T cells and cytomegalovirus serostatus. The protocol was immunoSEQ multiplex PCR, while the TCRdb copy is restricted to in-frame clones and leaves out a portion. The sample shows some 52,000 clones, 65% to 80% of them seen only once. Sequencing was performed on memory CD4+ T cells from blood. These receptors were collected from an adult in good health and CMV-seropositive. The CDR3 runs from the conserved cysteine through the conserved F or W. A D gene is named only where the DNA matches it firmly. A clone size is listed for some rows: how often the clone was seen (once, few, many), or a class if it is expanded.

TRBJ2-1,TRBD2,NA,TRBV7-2,CASSPWTSGGAREQFF,TGTGCCAGCAGCCCCTGGACTAGCGGGGGGGCCCGCGAGCAGTTCTTC
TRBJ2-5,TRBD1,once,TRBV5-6,CASSFLDRAQETQYF,TGTGCCAGCAGCTTTCTTGACAGGGCACAAGAGACCCAGTACTTC
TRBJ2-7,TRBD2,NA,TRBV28,CASSLGTSGRWVQYF,TGTGCCAGCAGTTTGGGGACTAGCGGGAGGTGGGTGCAGTACTTC
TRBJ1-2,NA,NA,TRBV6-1,CASSDWGIGYGYTF,TGTGCCAGCAGTGATTGGGGGATTGGCTATGGCTACACCTTC
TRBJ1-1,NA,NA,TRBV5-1,CASSDLGGMNTEAFF,TGCGCCAGCAGCGACCTGGGAGGCATGAACACTGAAGCTTTCTTT
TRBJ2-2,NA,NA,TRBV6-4,CASSTGPSTGELFF,TGTGCCAGCAGTACTGGACCTAGCACCGGGGAGCTGTTTTTT
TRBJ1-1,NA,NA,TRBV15,CATSRDRGGTEAFF,TGTGCCACCAGCAGAGACAGGGGTGGGACTGAAGCTTTCTTT
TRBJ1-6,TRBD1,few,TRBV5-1,CASSDEGQGNSPLHF,TGCGCCAGCAGCGACGAAGGACAGGGGAATTCACCCCTCCACTTT
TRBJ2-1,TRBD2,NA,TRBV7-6,CASSLVPNRAGTYNEQFF,TGTGCCAGCAGCTTAGTCCCGAATCGAGCGGGAACCTACAATGAGCAGTTCTTC
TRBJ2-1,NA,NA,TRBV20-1,CSARGWTGVFF,TGCAGTGCTAGAGGTTGGACGGGAGTTTTCTTC
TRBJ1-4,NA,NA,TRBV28,CAISKGGRYEKLFF,TGTGCCATCAGTAAGGGGGGGAGGTATGAAAAACTGTTTTTT
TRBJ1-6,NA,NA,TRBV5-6,CASSSPPGVNSPLHF,TGTGCCAGCAGCTCCCCCCCCGGAGTTAATTCACCCCTCCACTTT
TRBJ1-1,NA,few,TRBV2,CASSAAGNTEAFF,TGTGCCAGCAGTGCGGCCGGAAACACTGAAGCTTTCTTT
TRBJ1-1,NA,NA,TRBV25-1,CASRREGYTEAFF,TGTGCCAGCAGACGCGAAGGGTACACTGAAGCTTTCTTT
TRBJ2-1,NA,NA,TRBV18,CASSPQKGRSNEQFF,TGTGCCAGCTCACCACAAAAGGGAAGGTCCAATGAGCAGTTCTTC
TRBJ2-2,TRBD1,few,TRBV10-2,CASSALSQGAPTGELFF,TGCGCCAGCAGTGCCTTAAGTCAGGGGGCTCCCACCGGGGAGCTGTTTTTT
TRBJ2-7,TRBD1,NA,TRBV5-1,CASSISPGQGNEQYF,TGCGCCAGCAGCATTTCCCCGGGACAGGGTAACGAGCAGTACTTC
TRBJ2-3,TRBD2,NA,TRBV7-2,CASSLVGTSATDTQYF,TGTGCCAGCAGCTTAGTTGGGACTAGCGCCACAGATACGCAGTATTTT
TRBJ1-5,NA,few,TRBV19,CASSPIKVLSNQPQHF,TGTGCCAGTAGTCCCATTAAAGTTCTTAGCAATCAGCCCCAGCATTTT
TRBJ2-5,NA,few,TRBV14,CASSQDIRDRLYF,TGTGCCAGCAGCCAAGATATTCGGGACCGCCTATACTTC
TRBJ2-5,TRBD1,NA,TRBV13,CASSPRTGGVQETQYF,TGTGCCAGCAGCCCTCGGACAGGGGGCGTACAAGAGACCCAGTACTTC
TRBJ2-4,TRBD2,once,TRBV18,CASKTKGLAGDAKNIQYF,TGTGCCAGCAAGACAAAGGGACTAGCGGGGGATGCCAAAAACATTCAGTACTTC
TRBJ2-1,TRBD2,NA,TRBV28,CASQGGLAGVREQFF,TGTGCCAGCCAAGGCGGACTAGCGGGAGTACGAGAGCAGTTCTTC
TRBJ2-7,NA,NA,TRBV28,CASSPGGSSYEQYF,TGTGCCAGCAGTCCCGGGGGCAGTTCCTACGAGCAGTACTTC
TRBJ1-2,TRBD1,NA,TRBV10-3,CAISDPGQGAGGYTF,TGTGCCATCAGTGACCCGGGACAGGGGGCTGGTGGCTACACCTTC
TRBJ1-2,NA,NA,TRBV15,CATSATDRRIFF,TGTGCCACCAGCGCTACGGATCGAAGGATCTTCTTC
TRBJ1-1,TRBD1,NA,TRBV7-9,CASSLGDRAAEAFF,TGTGCCAGCAGCTTGGGGGACAGGGCTGCTGAAGCTTTCTTT
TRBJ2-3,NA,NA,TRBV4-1,CASSQGQTSTDTQYF,TGCGCCAGCAGCCAAGGGCAGACTAGCACAGATACGCAGTATTTT
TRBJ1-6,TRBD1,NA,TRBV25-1,CASTPYDRDNSPLHF,TGTGCCAGCACCCCCTATGACAGGGACAATTCACCCCTCCACTTT
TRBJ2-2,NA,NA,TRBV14,CASSQGSRHTGELFF,TGTGCCAGCAGCCAAGGTTCGCGACACACCGGGGAGCTGTTTTTT
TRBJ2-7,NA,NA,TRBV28,CASNKARGPLPYEQYF,TGTGCCAGCAACAAAGCCCGGGGCCCGCTCCCATACGAGCAGTACTTC
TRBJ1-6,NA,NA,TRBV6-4,CASRDTDRAPNSPLHF,TGTGCCAGCAGGGATACGGACCGAGCCCCAAATTCACCCCTCCACTTT
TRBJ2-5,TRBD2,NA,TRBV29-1,CSVVTGQGGLAGFLGETQYF,TGCAGCGTAGTTACGGGACAGGGGGGACTAGCGGGATTCCTGGGGGAGACCCAGTACTTC
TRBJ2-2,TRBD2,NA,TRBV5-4,CASSSPQREGPGNTGELFF,TGTGCCAGCAGCTCCCCCCAGCGGGAGGGCCCAGGGAACACCGGGGAGCTGTTTTTT
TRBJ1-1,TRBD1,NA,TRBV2,CASRDRANTEAFF,TGTGCCAGCAGAGACAGGGCGAACACTGAAGCTTTCTTT
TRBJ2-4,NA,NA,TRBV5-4,CASSLDSENIQYF,TGTGCCAGCAGCTTGGATAGTGAGAACATTCAGTACTTC
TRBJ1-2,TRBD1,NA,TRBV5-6,CASSVDRGIYGYTF,TGTGCCAGCAGCGTGGACAGGGGGATCTATGGCTACACCTTC
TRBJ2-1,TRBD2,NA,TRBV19,CASSRVSTSGGYNEQFF,TGTGCCAGTAGTAGGGTCTCGACTAGCGGGGGTTACAATGAGCAGTTCTTC
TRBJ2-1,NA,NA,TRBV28,CAGMKRSYNEQFF,TGTGCCGGGATGAAGCGCTCCTACAATGAGCAGTTCTTC
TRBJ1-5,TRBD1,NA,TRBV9,CASSDGTGPQPQHF,TGTGCCAGCAGCGATGGGACAGGGCCACAGCCCCAGCATTTT
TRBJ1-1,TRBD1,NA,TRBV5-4,CASSYGQGIRYTEAFF,TGTGCCAGCAGCTACGGACAGGGTATTAGGTACACTGAAGCTTTCTTT
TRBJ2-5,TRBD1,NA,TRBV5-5,CASSGDRGSQETQYF,TGTGCCAGCAGCGGGGACAGGGGGTCCCAAGAGACCCAGTACTTC
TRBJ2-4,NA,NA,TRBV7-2,CASSSLGHGNIQYF,TGTGCCAGCAGCTCACTTGGACACGGAAACATTCAGTACTTC
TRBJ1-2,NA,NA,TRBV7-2,CASSYPQDYGYTF,TGTGCCAGCAGCTACCCCCAAGATTATGGCTACACCTTC
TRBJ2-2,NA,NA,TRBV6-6,CASSSQGGVSGELFF,TGTGCCAGCAGTTCCCAGGGGGGGGTCTCCGGGGAGCTGTTTTTT
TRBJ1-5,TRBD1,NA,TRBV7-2,CASSRTGRGNQPQHF,TGTGCCAGCAGCCGGACAGGTCGGGGGAATCAGCCCCAGCATTTT
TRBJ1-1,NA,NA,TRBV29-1,CSARGGVLGTEAFF,TGCAGCGCCAGGGGAGGGGTATTGGGCACTGAAGCTTTCTTT